This is a list of T cell receptor beta chains from one sample in a study of OX40 agonist ivuxolimab in advanced cancers. Sequencing used immunoSEQ multiplex PCR; TCRdb keeps in-frame clones, though not all of them. The sample has around 73,000 clones, 85% to 90% seen once; the top ten hold 9.5% to 13%. The sequences come from CD4+ or CD8+ T cells sorted from blood, collected in a trial of the OX40 agonist ivuxolimab. All receptors derive from an adult with an advanced solid tumor such as melanoma, head and neck, liver or kidney cancer. Each CDR3 is given with its conserved first and last residue. A D gene is named only where the DNA matches it firmly. Clone sizes are given selectively: once, few, many, or a class where the clone is expanded.

V	D	length	size	J	CDR3	DNA
TRBV15	TRBD2	22	once	TRBJ2-2	CATSMWGWQENLAGGYTGELFF	TGTGCCACCAGCATGTGGGGGTGGCAGGAGAACCTAGCGGGGGGCTACACCGGGGAGCTGTTTTTT
TRBV11-2	-	15	-	TRBJ2-1	CASSLGGSWDNEQFF	TGTGCCAGCAGCTTAGGGGGAAGTTGGGACAATGAGCAGTTCTTC
TRBV5-1	-	14	-	TRBJ2-2	CASSYGTNTGELFF	TGCGCCAGCAGCTATGGGACGAACACCGGGGAGCTGTTTTTT
TRBV11-2	-	15	-	TRBJ1-4	CASSLAGATNEKLFF	TGTGCCAGCAGCTTAGCGGGGGCAACTAATGAAAAACTGTTTTTT
TRBV27	-	14	-	TRBJ2-7	CASSLFRGPYEQYF	TGTGCCAGCAGTTTATTCAGGGGACCCTACGAGCAGTACTTC
TRBV5-6	TRBD1	13	-	TRBJ2-7	CASSSGQVYEQYF	TGTGCCAGCAGCTCCGGACAGGTCTACGAGCAGTACTTC
TRBV30	-	12	-	TRBJ2-2	CAWMGPTGELFF	TGTGCCTGGATGGGACCCACCGGGGAGCTGTTTTTT
TRBV27	TRBD1	12	-	TRBJ1-2	CASRGQGHGYTF	TGTGCCAGCAGGGGACAGGGCCATGGCTACACCTTC
TRBV2	-	13	-	TRBJ1-1	CATVQGLNTEAFF	TGTGCCACTGTACAGGGACTGAACACTGAAGCTTTCTTT
TRBV6-4	TRBD1	15	-	TRBJ1-2	CASSDSDRGIYGYTF	TGTGCCAGCAGTGACTCGGACAGGGGGATCTATGGCTACACCTTC
TRBV7-6	-	12	few	TRBJ2-7	CASSFRGYEQYF	TGTGCCAGCAGCTTCCGGGGGTACGAGCAGTACTTC
TRBV7-9	-	13	-	TRBJ2-1	CASSPPGPNEQFF	TGTGCCAGCAGCCCCCCCGGCCCCAATGAGCAGTTCTTC
TRBV13	TRBD2	14	-	TRBJ2-5	CASSTGGTEETQYF	TGTGCCAGCAGCACCGGGGGGACCGAAGAGACCCAGTACTTC
TRBV6-1	TRBD1	16	-	TRBJ1-6	CASSEALGQGNSPLHF	TGTGCCAGCAGTGAAGCGTTGGGACAGGGGAATTCACCCCTCCACTTT
TRBV10-3	-	17	-	TRBJ2-3	CAISEAPLGSVADTQYF	TGTGCCATCAGTGAGGCCCCCCTGGGGTCGGTCGCAGATACGCAGTATTTT
TRBV6-6	-	16	-	TRBJ2-7	CASSYGRGRGAYEQYF	TGTGCCAGCAGTTACGGGAGGGGGAGGGGGGCCTACGAGCAGTACTTC
TRBV5-1	-	14	-	TRBJ2-2	CASSLQGNTGELFF	TGCGCCAGCAGCTTACAGGGGAACACCGGGGAGCTGTTTTTT
TRBV27	-	11	-	TRBJ1-2	CASRSGRGYTF	TGTGCCAGCAGGTCGGGTCGAGGCTACACCTTC
TRBV19	TRBD2	14	-	TRBJ2-1	CASRGTSGYNEQFF	TGTGCCAGTAGGGGGACTAGCGGCTACAATGAGCAGTTCTTC
TRBV6-1	-	11	-	TRBJ2-7	CASSEGGHPLF	TGTGCCAGCAGTGAAGGGGGGCACCCCCTCTTC
TRBV6-6	TRBD1	15	-	TRBJ2-7	CASSYQTGLSYEQYF	TGTGCCAGCAGTTACCAGACAGGGTTGTCCTACGAGCAGTACTTC
TRBV23-1	TRBD1	18	-	TRBJ1-2	CASSQSRFRTGENYGYTF	TGCGCCAGCAGTCAATCGAGGTTTAGGACAGGGGAGAACTATGGCTACACCTTC
TRBV20-1	-	10	-	TRBJ2-3	CRDRRDTQYF	TGCAGGGACCGTAGAGATACGCAGTATTTT